These T cell receptor beta chains were read from a single sample in a study of cytomegalovirus exposure and HLA in healthy donors. Profiled with immunoSEQ multiplex PCR; TCRdb holds only in-frame clones, not every one. The sample yields 100,000 to 150,000 clones, roughly 89% seen once. Sequencing was carried out using PBMCs. These receptors were taken from a young woman in good health and CMV-seronegative. The CDR3 runs from the conserved cysteine through the conserved F or W. The order of the fields is J gene, clone size, D gene, V gene, CDR3 protein, CDR3 DNA. A D gene is named only where the DNA matches it firmly. For some rows the clone size is stated as once, few or many, or as a class when expanded; others skip it.

TRBJ2-7 | NA | TRBD1 | TRBV2 | CASSGTGGEQYF | TGTGCCAGCAGTGGGACAGGGGGGGAGCAGTACTTC
TRBJ1-1 | once | NA | TRBV6-1 | CASSERDTTEAFF | TGTGCCAGCAGTGAACGAGACACCACTGAAGCTTTCTTT
TRBJ1-3 | NA | NA | TRBV30 | CAWSVLVSKVSGNTIYF | TGTGCCTGGAGTGTACTCGTTAGCAAAGTCTCTGGAAACACCATATATTTT
TRBJ2-7 | NA | TRBD1 | TRBV7-2 | CASSLTLRDRRRGEQYF | TGTGCCAGCAGCTTAACCCTCCGGGACAGGAGGCGGGGCGAGCAGTACTTC
TRBJ2-5 | NA | NA | TRBV7-7 | CASSLTQNQETQYF | TGTGCCAGCAGCTTAACACAGAACCAAGAGACCCAGTACTTC
TRBJ2-2 | NA | NA | TRBV7-6 | CASSYGSGTNTGELFF | TGTGCCAGCAGCTACGGCTCGGGGACGAACACCGGGGAGCTGTTTTTT
TRBJ2-2 | NA | TRBD1 | TRBV2 | CASSVVRGLANTGELFF | TGTGCCAGCAGTGTAGTCAGGGGGCTCGCTAACACCGGGGAGCTGTTTTTT
TRBJ2-1 | NA | NA | TRBV6-5 | CASSKGSSGDNEQFF | TGTGCCAGCAGTAAGGGTAGTAGCGGTGACAATGAGCAGTTCTTC
TRBJ1-2 | NA | NA | TRBV27 | CASKTQTNYPHYGYTF | TGTGCCAGCAAAACCCAAACTAACTATCCCCACTATGGCTACACCTTC
TRBJ2-5 | NA | NA | TRBV7-8 | CASSLRGQEGQETQYF | TGTGCCAGCAGCTTACGCGGACAGGAGGGCCAAGAGACCCAGTACTTC
TRBJ2-2 | NA | NA | TRBV25-1 | CASSGGVGELFF | TGTGCCAGCAGTGGAGGAGTCGGGGAGCTGTTTTTT
TRBJ1-2 | once | NA | TRBV30 | CAWGGWPYGYTF | TGTGCCTGGGGCGGGTGGCCCTATGGCTACACCTTC
TRBJ1-1 | NA | NA | TRBV11-3 | CASSRDGTEAFF | TGTGCCAGCAGCCGCGATGGCACTGAAGCTTTCTTT
TRBJ1-2 | NA | NA | TRBV28 | CASSSTGKNYGYTF | TGTGCCAGCAGTTCAACCGGGAAAAACTATGGCTACACCTTC
TRBJ2-3 | NA | TRBD1 | TRBV5-1 | CASSLNPGQGPDTQYF | TGCGCCAGCAGCCTAAATCCGGGACAGGGTCCAGATACGCAGTATTTT
TRBJ2-2 | NA | NA | TRBV6-6 | CASSYSVQANTGELFF | TGTGCCAGCAGTTACTCGGTACAGGCGAACACCGGGGAGCTGTTTTTT
TRBJ1-3 | NA | NA | TRBV5-1 | CASSLAGGVVQNTIYF | TGCGCCAGCAGCTTGGCGGGGGGCGTCGTTCAAAACACCATATATTTT
TRBJ2-3 | NA | TRBD1 | TRBV5-6 | CASSSGTGGPDTQYF | TGTGCCAGCAGTTCCGGGACAGGGGGTCCAGATACGCAGTATTTT
TRBJ1-1 | NA | NA | TRBV14 | CASSPNMLNTEAFF | TGTGCCAGCAGCCCAAACATGCTGAACACTGAAGCTTTCTTT
TRBJ2-7 | NA | TRBD2 | TRBV19 | CASSMAGGPPYEQYF | TGTGCCAGTAGTATGGCGGGAGGGCCCCCCTACGAGCAGTACTTC
TRBJ2-5 | NA | TRBD1 | TRBV5-1 | CASSPRGPPGGETQYF | TGCGCCAGCAGCCCCCGGGGCCCCCCAGGGGGAGAGACCCAGTACTTC
TRBJ2-5 | NA | TRBD1 | TRBV28 | CASRSLGLGQGAETQYF | TGTGCCAGCAGGTCCTTGGGGTTGGGACAGGGGGCGGAGACCCAGTACTTC
TRBJ2-1 | NA | NA | TRBV2 | CASKLDTAEQFF | TGTGCCAGCAAGCTCGATACCGCTGAGCAGTTCTTC
TRBJ2-2 | once | TRBD1 | TRBV6-5 | CASSYGDRGQVGELFF | TGTGCCAGCAGTTACGGCGACAGGGGGCAGGTTGGGGAGCTGTTTTTT
TRBJ2-2 | NA | NA | TRBV4-3 | CASSHLTGGASNTGELFF | TGCGCCAGCAGCCACCTTACGGGCGGGGCCTCGAACACCGGGGAGCTGTTTTTT
TRBJ1-5 | NA | NA | TRBV9 | CASRMTGRGQPQHF | TGTGCCAGCAGAATGACAGGAAGGGGTCAGCCCCAGCATTTT
TRBJ2-1 | once | NA | TRBV21-1 | CASSKQGTEQFF | TGTGCCAGCAGCAAACAGGGGACTGAGCAGTTCTTC
TRBJ2-1 | NA | NA | TRBV28 | CASSSGQGYNEQFF | TGTGCCAGCAGCTCTGGGCAGGGTTACAATGAGCAGTTCTTC
TRBJ1-5 | NA | TRBD1 | TRBV28 | CASSKQGPSNQPQHF | TGTGCCAGCAGCAAACAGGGGCCTAGCAATCAGCCCCAGCATTTT
TRBJ2-7 | few | NA | TRBV10-3 | CAISDGSTYEQYF | TGTGCCATCAGTGACGGGAGCACCTACGAGCAGTACTTC
TRBJ2-3 | NA | TRBD2 | TRBV11-3 | CASSQGLAGPDTQYF | TGTGCCAGCAGCCAGGGGCTAGCGGGGCCAGATACGCAGTATTTT
TRBJ2-2 | NA | NA | TRBV5-8 | CASSLVWSAGELFF | TGTGCCAGCAGCTTGGTCTGGAGCGCTGGGGAGCTGTTTTTT
TRBJ2-5 | NA | NA | TRBV21-1 | CASSKGRCGGNQETQYF | TGTGCCAGCAGCAAAGGGCGGTGCGGGGGGAACCAAGAGACCCAGTACTTC
TRBJ2-1 | NA | TRBD2 | TRBV19 | CASSISAGGSMNEQFF | TGTGCCAGTAGTATATCAGCGGGGGGCTCTATGAATGAGCAGTTCTTC
TRBJ2-1 | NA | TRBD2 | TRBV19 | CASSSGLAGAYNEQFF | TGTGCCAGTAGTTCCGGACTAGCGGGGGCCTACAATGAGCAGTTCTTC
TRBJ2-2 | NA | NA | TRBV18 | CASSPPSRAYNTGELFF | TGTGCCAGCTCACCACCCTCGAGGGCATATAACACCGGGGAGCTGTTTTTT
TRBJ2-1 | once | TRBD1 | TRBV19 | CASSIRFAGTGSYNEQFF | TGTGCCAGTAGTATCCGCTTTGCCGGGACAGGCTCCTACAATGAGCAGTTCTTC
TRBJ2-7 | NA | NA | TRBV28 | CASSPGGDPYEQYF | TGTGCCAGCAGTCCTGGAGGGGATCCCTACGAGCAGTACTTC
TRBJ2-5 | NA | NA | TRBV19 | CASSSPVGGPETQYF | TGTGCCAGTAGCTCCCCCGTCGGGGGGCCAGAGACCCAGTACTTC
TRBJ2-1 | NA | TRBD1 | TRBV7-2 | CASSRQGQGTYNEQFF | TGTGCCAGCAGCCGGCAGGGACAGGGTACCTACAATGAGCAGTTCTTC
TRBJ2-6 | NA | NA | TRBV19 | CASSLPTRSGANVLTF | TGTGCCAGTAGTTTACCCACAAGATCTGGGGCCAACGTCCTGACTTTC
TRBJ2-1 | NA | TRBD2 | TRBV6-6 | CASSYFGLAGGDGQFF | TGTGCCAGCAGTTATTTCGGACTAGCGGGAGGTGATGGGCAGTTCTTC
TRBJ2-1 | NA | TRBD2 | TRBV6-6 | CASSRTSGRNEQFF | TGTGCCAGCAGCAGGACTAGCGGGAGGAATGAGCAGTTCTTC
TRBJ1-6 | NA | NA | TRBV6-1 | CASSEFWTANNSPLHF | TGTGCCAGCAGTGAATTCTGGACAGCCAATAATTCACCCCTCCACTTT
TRBJ1-2 | few | TRBD1 | TRBV5-4 | CASSTGQGDGYTF | TGTGCCAGCAGCACTGGACAGGGGGATGGCTACACCTTC
TRBJ1-5 | NA | NA | TRBV7-9 | CASSPDGYSNQPQHF | TGTGCCAGCAGCCCCGACGGGTATAGCAATCAGCCCCAGCATTTT